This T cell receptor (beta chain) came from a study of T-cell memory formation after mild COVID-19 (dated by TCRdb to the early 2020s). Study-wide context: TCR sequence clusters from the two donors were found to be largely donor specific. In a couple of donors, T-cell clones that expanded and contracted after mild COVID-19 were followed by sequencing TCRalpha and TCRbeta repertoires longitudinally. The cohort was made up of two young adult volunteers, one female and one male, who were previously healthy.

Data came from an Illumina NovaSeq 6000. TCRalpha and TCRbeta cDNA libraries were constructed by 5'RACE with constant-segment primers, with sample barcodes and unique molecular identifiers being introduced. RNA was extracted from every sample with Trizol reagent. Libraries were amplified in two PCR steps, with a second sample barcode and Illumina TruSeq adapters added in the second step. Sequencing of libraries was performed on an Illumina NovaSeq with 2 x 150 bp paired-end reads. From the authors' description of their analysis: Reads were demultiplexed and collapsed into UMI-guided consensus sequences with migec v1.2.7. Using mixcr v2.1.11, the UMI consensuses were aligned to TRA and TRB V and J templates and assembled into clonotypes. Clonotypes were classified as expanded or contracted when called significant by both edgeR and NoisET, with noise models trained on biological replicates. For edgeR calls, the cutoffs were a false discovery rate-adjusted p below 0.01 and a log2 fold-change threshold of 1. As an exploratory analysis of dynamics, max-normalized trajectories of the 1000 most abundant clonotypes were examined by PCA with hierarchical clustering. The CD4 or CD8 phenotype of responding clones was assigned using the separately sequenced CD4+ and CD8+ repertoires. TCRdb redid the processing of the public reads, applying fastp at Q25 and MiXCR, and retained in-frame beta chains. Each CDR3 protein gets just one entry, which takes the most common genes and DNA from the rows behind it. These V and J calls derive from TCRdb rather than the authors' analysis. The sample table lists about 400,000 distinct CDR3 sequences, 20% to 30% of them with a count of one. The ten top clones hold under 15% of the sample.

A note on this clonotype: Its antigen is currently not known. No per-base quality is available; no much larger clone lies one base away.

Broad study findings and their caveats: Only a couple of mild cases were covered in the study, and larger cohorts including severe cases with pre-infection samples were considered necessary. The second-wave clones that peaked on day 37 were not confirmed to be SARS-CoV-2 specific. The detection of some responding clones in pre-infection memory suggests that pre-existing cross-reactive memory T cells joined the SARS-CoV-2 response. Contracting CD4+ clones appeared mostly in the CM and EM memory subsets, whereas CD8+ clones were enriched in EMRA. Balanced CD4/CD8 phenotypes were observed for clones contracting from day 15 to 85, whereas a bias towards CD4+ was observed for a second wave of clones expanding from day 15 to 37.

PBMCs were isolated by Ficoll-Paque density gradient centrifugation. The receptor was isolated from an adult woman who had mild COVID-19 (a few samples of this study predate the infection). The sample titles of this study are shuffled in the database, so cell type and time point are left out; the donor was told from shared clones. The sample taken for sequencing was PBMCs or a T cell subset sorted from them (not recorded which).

The encoded CDR3 is CASSLGDTLTGELFF. The DNA is as follows: TGTGCCAGCAGCTTAGGGGACACCTTGACCGGGGAGCTGTTTTTT. The chain was built from TRBV7-2 and TRBJ2-2, with TRBD1 as a weak D call on 6 bases. The germline V gene provides CDR1 SGHTA and CDR2 FQGNSA. Between the V and J ends, shortened by 1 base and 5 bases respectively, the junction contains 11 bases. Including cysteine and phenylalanine, the CDR3 has 15 amino acids. Only the CDR3 portion is preserved as DNA: 45 bases, with reading frame beginning at the first base.